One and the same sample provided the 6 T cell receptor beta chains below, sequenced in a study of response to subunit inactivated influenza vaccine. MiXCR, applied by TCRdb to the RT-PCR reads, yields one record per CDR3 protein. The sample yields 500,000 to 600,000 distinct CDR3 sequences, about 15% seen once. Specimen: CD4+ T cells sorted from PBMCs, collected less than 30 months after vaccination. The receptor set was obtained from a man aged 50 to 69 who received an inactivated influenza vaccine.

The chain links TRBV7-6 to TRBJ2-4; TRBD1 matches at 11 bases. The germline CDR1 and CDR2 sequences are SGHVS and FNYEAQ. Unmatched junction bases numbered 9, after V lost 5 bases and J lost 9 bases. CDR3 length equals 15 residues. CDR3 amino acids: CASSRDRGSRSIQYF. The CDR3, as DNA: TGTGCCAGCAGCCGGGACAGGGGGTCCCGAAGCATTCAGTACTTC.

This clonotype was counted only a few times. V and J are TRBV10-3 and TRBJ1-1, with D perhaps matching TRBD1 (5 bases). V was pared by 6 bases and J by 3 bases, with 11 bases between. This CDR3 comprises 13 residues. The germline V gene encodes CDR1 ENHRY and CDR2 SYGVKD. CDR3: CAISSVGDTEAFF. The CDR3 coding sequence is TGTGCCATCAGCTCCGTGGGGGACACTGAAGCTTTCTTT.

The CDR3, as DNA: TGTGCCAGCAGTTCCAACCGGTATGGCTACACCTTC. Translation: CASSSNRYGYTF. The J gene is TRBJ1-2, the V gene TRBV12-3 or TRBV12-4; D remains unclear. The CDR3 sequence is 12 residues long. With 4 bases removed from V and 5 bases from J, the gap between germline ends came to 8 bases.

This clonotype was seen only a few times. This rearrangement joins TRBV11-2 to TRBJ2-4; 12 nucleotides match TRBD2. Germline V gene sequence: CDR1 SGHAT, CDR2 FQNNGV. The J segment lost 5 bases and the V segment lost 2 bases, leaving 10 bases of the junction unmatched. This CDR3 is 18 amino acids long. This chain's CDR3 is CASSLRVASGRAENIQYF. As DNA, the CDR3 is TGTGCCAGCAGCTTAAGAGTAGCTAGCGGGAGGGCCGAAAACATTCAGTACTTC.

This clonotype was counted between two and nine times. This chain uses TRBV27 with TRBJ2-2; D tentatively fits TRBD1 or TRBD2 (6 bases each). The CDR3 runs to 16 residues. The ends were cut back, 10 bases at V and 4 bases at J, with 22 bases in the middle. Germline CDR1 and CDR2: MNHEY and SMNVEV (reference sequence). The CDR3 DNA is TGTGCCACCGCCCCCTCTAGGAAGGGGGGCACCGGGGAGCTGTTTTTT. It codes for CATAPSRKGGTGELFF.

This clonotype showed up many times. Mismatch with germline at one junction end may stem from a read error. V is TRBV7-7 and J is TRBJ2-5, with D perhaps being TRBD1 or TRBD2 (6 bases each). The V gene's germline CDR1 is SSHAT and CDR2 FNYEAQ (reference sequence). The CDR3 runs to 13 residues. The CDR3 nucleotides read TGTGCTAGCAGCTTACAGGGAGGTGGGGCCCAGTACTTC. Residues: CASSLQGGGAQYF.